A single TCR beta chain is shown here with its context. Its specificity is not known. Vbeta (60) and Jbeta (13) primers were used in the PCR. Sequenced by immunoSEQ multiplex PCR; TCRdb stores in-frame clones only, minus some. The sample includes 90,000 to 100,000 clones, around two thirds of them seen just once. The CDR3 spans 15 residues. The V gene end was trimmed by 3 bases and the J gene end by 8 bases; junction bases not matched to a gene: 7. Germline CDR1 reads KGHSH; CDR2 reads LQKENI. The data stem from a study of cytomegalovirus exposure and HLA in healthy donors. Across the whole study: Around 80 million unique TCR sequences came from HLA-typed donors in an early release. Study outcomes and limitations: Most TCR beta V segments were productive about 90% or about 30% of the time in an earlier analysis. Highest at DRB1 and lowest at HLA-C, TCR association rates differed among HLA loci in a later analysis.

Material for sequencing was PBMCs. J is TRBJ2-4 and V is TRBV18, with TRBD2 identical over 10 bases. The sequence derives from a male donor in good health and CMV-seronegative. The CDR3 coding sequence is TGTGCCAGCTCACCGGTAGCGGGAGGCAGGGACATTCAGTACTTC. It specifies CASSPVAGGRDIQYF.